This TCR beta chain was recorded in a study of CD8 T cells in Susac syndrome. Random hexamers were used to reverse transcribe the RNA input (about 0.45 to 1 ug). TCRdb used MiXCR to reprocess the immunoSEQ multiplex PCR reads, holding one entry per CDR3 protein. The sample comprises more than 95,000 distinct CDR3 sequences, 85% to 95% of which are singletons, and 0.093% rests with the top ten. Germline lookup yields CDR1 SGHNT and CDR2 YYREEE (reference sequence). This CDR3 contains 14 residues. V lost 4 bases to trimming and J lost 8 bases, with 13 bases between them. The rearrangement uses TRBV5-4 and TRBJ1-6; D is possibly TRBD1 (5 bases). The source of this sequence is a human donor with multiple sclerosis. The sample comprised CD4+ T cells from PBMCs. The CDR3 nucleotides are TGTGCCAGCAGCATCGACAGTGGACATTCACCCCTCCACTTT. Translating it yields CASSIDSGHSPLHF.